Each of the 25 T cell receptor beta chains below was sequenced from the same sample in a study of shared clonotypes between healthy human individuals. Profiled with immunoSEQ multiplex PCR; TCRdb holds only in-frame clones, not every one. The sample consists of 2 million to 3 million clones, just over 90% of them appearing once. Sequencing input: naive CD4+ T cells sorted from blood. Subset: CD45RA+ positively selected. Every receptor here comes from a man aged 18 to 30 in good health.

Note on this clone: Other DNA sequences in this sample translate to the same CDR3. The genes are TRBV14 and TRBJ2-5; D is undetermined. Germline V gives CDR1 SGHDN, CDR2 FVKESK. The CDR3 has 11 amino acids. Trimming cost V 1 base and J 7 bases, with 4 bases left between them. The CDR3 region has the DNA TGTGCCAGCAGCCAAGCCGGGACCCAGTACTTC. It encodes CASSQAGTQYF.

V gene TRBV11-2 combines with J gene TRBJ1-1, with D maybe TRBD1 (6 bases). There are 15 residues in the CDR3. Germline CDR1 and CDR2: SGHAT and FQNNGV. The ends were cut back, 6 bases at V and 4 bases at J, with 18 bases in the middle. The CDR3 here is CASRGEGRGITEAFF. The CDR3 DNA is TGTGCCAGCAGGGGGGAGGGCAGGGGAATCACTGAAGCTTTCTTT.

This clone was detected only once. Other DNA sequences within the sample encode an identical CDR3. The chain links TRBV5-4 to TRBJ1-1; D gene unclear. The CDR3 runs 14 residues. Germline assignment: CDR1 SGHNT and CDR2 YYREEE (reference sequence). Trimming stripped 0 bases from V and 0 bases from J, with 6 bases between. The CDR3 DNA follows: TGTGCCAGCAGCTTGGCGGGTATGAACACTGAAGCTTTCTTT. Protein: CASSLAGMNTEAFF. Based on the CDR3 plus reference TRBV5-4 and TRBJ1-1, the full variable domain is ETGVTQSPTHLIKTRGQQVTLRCSSQSGHNTVSWYQQALGQGPQFIFQYYREEENGRGNFPPRFSGLQFPNYSSELNVNALELDDSALYLCASSLAGMNTEAFFGQGTRLTVV.

This clone was seen only once. V and J are TRBV6-1 and TRBJ2-2; D gene uncertain. The CDR3 is made up of 16 amino acids. CDR1 is MNHNS and CDR2 is SASEGT in the germline V gene. The germline V and J ends were trimmed by 1 base and 0 bases, with 9 bases remaining between them. The CDR3, as DNA: TGTGCCAGCAGTGAAGTCCGATACGCGAACACCGGGGAGCTGTTTTTT. Amino acids: CASSEVRYANTGELFF.

This chain joins TRBV11-2 and TRBJ1-4, with TRBD1 identical over 10 bases. Germline trimming cut 5 bases from V and 10 bases from J; bases unmatched to any gene: 16. This CDR3 region has 17 residues. Per germline, CDR1 SGHAT and CDR2 FQNNGV. The CDR3 coding sequence is TGTGCCAGCAGCCCAAGGGGGCTACCGGGACAGGGGAGAAAACTGTTTTTT. This translates into CASSPRGLPGQGRKLFF. The variable domain in full, with the rest retrieved from reference TRBV11-2 and TRBJ1-4, is EAGVAQSPRYKIIEKRQSVAFWCNPISGHATLYWYQQILGQGPKLLIQFQNNGVVDDSQLPKDRFSAERLKGVDSTLKIQPAKLEDSAVYLCASSPRGLPGQGRKLFFGSGTQLSVL.

This clone was seen more than once but under ten times. The rearrangement links TRBV10-3 to TRBJ1-6; 7 bases align to TRBD1. The CDR3 totals 14 residues. V gave up 6 bases and J gave up 10 bases; unmatched junction bases: 9. Germline V gives CDR1 ENHRY, CDR2 SYGVKD. CDR3 DNA: TGTGCCATCAGAGGGACCGAAGGGGGCTCACCCCTCCACTTT. Protein product: CAIRGTEGGSPLHF.

Written as DNA, the CDR3 is TGCGCCAGCAGCCAAGTCCTAGCGGGAGGCCAGACCTACAATGAGCAGTTCTTC. It codes for CASSQVLAGGQTYNEQFF. V usage is TRBV4-1 and J usage is TRBJ2-1; TRBD2 matches at 11 bases. Trimming removed 1 base from V and 2 bases from J; junction bases left unmatched: 7. The CDR3 loop spans 18 amino acids. Germline V gene lookup returns CDR1 MGHRA and CDR2 YSYEKL.

The chain carries TRBV10-2 and TRBJ1-4; TRBD1 is a possible D gene (5 bases). Per germline, CDR1 WSHSY and CDR2 SAAADI. Trimming pared 1 base from V and 8 bases from J, leaving 11 bases between. The CDR3 spans 14 residues. The DNA for the CDR3 is TGCGCCAGCAGTGAGTGGGCAGGGTACGAAAAACTGTTTTTT. Translating gives CASSEWAGYEKLFF.

The chain is built from TRBV28 and TRBJ2-7, with D perhaps matching TRBD2 (7 bases). V lost 6 bases and J 4 bases, leaving 16 bases between the germline ends. This CDR3 region has 14 residues. In germline, CDR1 is MDHEN, CDR2 SYDVKM. The CDR3 loop reads CASRGGALRYEQYF. Here the CDR3 DNA reads TGTGCCAGCAGGGGGGGGGCGCTTCGGTACGAGCAGTACTTC. The variable domain in full, completed from reference TRBV28 and TRBJ2-7, reads DVKVTQSSRYLVKRTGEKVFLECVQDMDHENMFWYRQDPGLGLRLIYFSYDVKMKEKGDIPEGYSVSREKKERFSLILESASTNQTSMYLCASRGGALRYEQYFGPGTRLTVT.

The gene calls are TRBV11-2 and TRBJ2-2; D gene uncertain. There are 14 residues in the CDR3. Germline values: CDR1 SGHAT, CDR2 FQNNGV. Trimming left V 5 bases short and J 2 bases short, with 9 bases between. The CDR3: CASSPGGNTGELFF. In nucleotides, the CDR3 is TGTGCCAGCAGCCCCGGCGGCAACACCGGGGAGCTGTTTTTT. Full variable domain (rest looked up from reference TRBV11-2 and TRBJ2-2): EAGVAQSPRYKIIEKRQSVAFWCNPISGHATLYWYQQILGQGPKLLIQFQNNGVVDDSQLPKDRFSAERLKGVDSTLKIQPAKLEDSAVYLCASSPGGNTGELFFGEGSRLTVL.

The chain is built from TRBV6-6 and TRBJ1-2; TRBD1 matches at 7 bases. Germline CDR1 is MNHNY and CDR2 is SVGAGI (reference sequence). J lost 7 bases, V lost 4 bases, and 6 bases had no gene match. The CDR3 sequence is 13 residues long. The CDR3 loop reads CASSFQGGSGYTF. As DNA, the CDR3 is TGTGCCAGCAGTTTTCAGGGGGGGTCTGGCTACACCTTC.

This rearrangement joins TRBV14 to TRBJ2-5; D may match TRBD1 or TRBD2 (5 bases each). The V end lost 4 bases, the J end lost 2 bases, and 14 bases lay between the germline ends. From germline, CDR1 is SGHDN and CDR2 FVKESK. The CDR3 sequence is 15 residues long. The DNA for the CDR3 is TGTGCCAGCAGCCGCACCTCAGGGAGACAAGAGACCCAGTACTTC. Translated: CASSRTSGRQETQYF. The whole variable domain, filled in from reference TRBV14 and TRBJ2-5, reads EAGVTQFPSHSVIEKGQTVTLRCDPISGHDNLYWYRRVMGKEIKFLLHFVKESKQDESGMPNNRFLAERTGGTYSTLKVQPAELEDSGVYFCASSRTSGRQETQYFGPGTRLLVL.

The CDR3, as DNA: TGCAGCGCCGAGCCAGGGGTTGAAGCTTTCTTT. It specifies CSAEPGVEAFF. The gene calls are TRBV29-1 and TRBJ1-1, with D possibly being TRBD1 (6 bases). The CDR3 runs 11 residues. The V gene lost 7 bases and the J gene lost 7 bases, with 13 bases spanning the gap. Germline CDR1 reads SQVTM; CDR2 reads ANQGSEA.

The gene calls are TRBV19 and TRBJ2-3, with TRBD2 identical over 8 bases. The CDR3 totals 15 residues. In germline, CDR1 is LNHDA, CDR2 SQIVND (reference sequence). V was pared by 5 bases and J by 0 bases, with 4 bases of the junction left unmatched. CDR3 region: CASSPSGGSTDTQYF. The CDR3 region has the DNA TGTGCCAGTAGTCCAAGCGGGGGTAGCACAGATACGCAGTATTTT.

This chain links TRBV5-4 with TRBJ2-5, with TRBD2 identical over 10 bases. Germline lookup yields CDR1 SGHNT and CDR2 YYREEE (reference sequence). There are 16 residues in the CDR3. The V gene end was trimmed by 0 bases and the J gene end by 1 base; junction bases not matched to a gene: 3. The chain's CDR3 is CASSLVPSGGQETQYF. In DNA form, the CDR3 reads TGTGCCAGCAGCTTGGTACCTAGCGGGGGCCAAGAGACCCAGTACTTC.

CDR3 nucleotide sequence: TGTGCCAGCAGCAAATCTGCCAGCGGGAGGTATACTGAGCAGTTCTTC. It codes for CASSKSASGRYTEQFF. This sequence joins TRBV21-1 and TRBJ2-1; TRBD2 reflects the table's D call only, with no check against the DNA. TRBV21-1 is a pseudogene. The CDR3 totals 16 residues.

This clone occurred once. The V gene is TRBV30, the J gene TRBJ2-2; no clear D. V was pared by 0 bases and J by 8 bases, with 7 bases between. This CDR3 comprises 12 residues. Germline V gives CDR1 GTSNPN, CDR2 SVGIG (reference sequence). As DNA, the CDR3 is TGTGCCTGGAGTGTATACGGGGGGGAGCTGTTTTTT. This translates into CAWSVYGGELFF.

This clone was counted between two and nine times. The chain has TRBV4-1 and TRBJ1-3; a possible D gene is TRBD1 (6 bases). The germline V gene has CDR1 MGHRA and CDR2 YSYEKL. The CDR3 covers 15 residues. V was clipped by 0 bases and J by 3 bases, with 9 bases between them. CDR3 region: CASSQEGTHGNTIYF. In DNA, the CDR3 is TGCGCCAGCAGCCAAGAGGGGACACATGGAAACACCATATATTTT.

With regard to this clone: The sample contains more than one DNA sequence encoding this CDR3. The chain joins TRBV6-1 to TRBJ1-5; possibly TRBD1 for D (5 bases). Trimming cost V 6 bases and J 3 bases, with 9 bases left between them. Per germline, CDR1 MNHNS and CDR2 SASEGT. This CDR3 comprises 13 residues. This chain's CDR3 is CASRDRDNQPQHF. DNA of the CDR3: TGTGCCAGCAGAGACAGAGACAATCAGCCCCAGCATTTT.

The genes are TRBV11-2 and TRBJ2-3; TRBD1 agrees at 7 bases. CDR1 SGHAT and CDR2 FQNNGV come from the germline V gene. V was clipped by 5 bases and J by 5 bases; unmatched bases: 10. CDR3 length equals 15 residues. The CDR3 loop is CASSIGQVFGDTQYF. CDR3 bases: TGTGCCAGCAGCATAGGACAGGTTTTTGGAGATACGCAGTATTTT.

The chain employs TRBV7-2 and TRBJ2-7, with TRBD1 identical over 7 bases. In germline, CDR1 is SGHTA, CDR2 FQGNSA. Trimming took 0 bases from V and 5 from J; bases not matched to a gene: 7. The CDR3 contains 15 residues. This CDR3 is CASSLASTGFDEQYF. The CDR3 region has the DNA TGTGCCAGCAGCTTAGCGTCGACAGGGTTCGACGAGCAGTACTTC.

V gene TRBV5-1 combines with J gene TRBJ1-6; maybe TRBD1 (6 bases). There are 16 residues in the CDR3. Germline-derived CDR1 and CDR2 are SGHRS and YFSETQ. V was clipped by 0 bases and J by 4 bases, with 11 bases between them. The CDR3 DNA follows: TGCGCCAGCAGCTTGGCCGGACAGTGGTATAATTCACCCCTCCACTTT. Translation: CASSLAGQWYNSPLHF.

This clone came up once. V gene TRBV9 combines with J gene TRBJ2-1, with D possibly called TRBD1 or TRBD2 (5 bases each). Trimming stripped 0 bases from V and 5 bases from J, with 15 bases between. The germline gives CDR1 SGDLS, CDR2 YYNGEE. CDR3 length: 16 residues. The CDR3 here is CASSVEPGLKNNEQFF. DNA for the CDR3: TGTGCCAGCAGCGTAGAGCCGGGGCTCAAGAACAATGAGCAGTTCTTC. The variable domain in full, with the rest retrieved from reference TRBV9 and TRBJ2-1, is DSGVTQTPKHLITATGQRVTLRCSPRSGDLSVYWYQQSLDQGLQFLIQYYNGEERAKGNILERFSAQQFPDLHSELNLSSLELGDSALYFCASSVEPGLKNNEQFFGPGTRLTVL.

The V and J genes are TRBV5-1 and TRBJ1-1; 7 bases line up with TRBD1. The CDR3 runs to 17 residues. V trimming: 4 bases; J trimming: 0 bases; junction bases outside the gene matches: 12. Germline values: CDR1 SGHRS, CDR2 YFSETQ. The CDR3 region has the DNA TGCGCCAGCAGCAATGGCCACAGGGGTCTCATGAACACTGAAGCTTTCTTT. Its protein is CASSNGHRGLMNTEAFF.

As concerns this clone: Other DNA sequences of this sample code for an identical CDR3. The chain couples TRBV28 to TRBJ1-2; TRBD1 agrees at 9 bases. After removal of 5 bases from V and 2 bases from J, the junction contained 6 bases not matched to a gene. Germline V CDR1 and CDR2: MDHEN, SYDVKM. The CDR3 covers 15 residues. The CDR3 DNA sequence: TGTGCCAGCAGTCCGGGACAGGGACCGAACTATGGCTACACCTTC. Its translation is CASSPGQGPNYGYTF.